This T cell receptor beta chain was retrieved from a study of patients and donors after allogeneic stem cell transplantation. TCRdb itself ran the RT-PCR reads through MiXCR, one entry per CDR3 protein. The table shows roughly 880,000 distinct CDR3 sequences, with about 20% occurring only once. The V segment lost 4 bases and the J segment 4 bases; nucleotides outside the gene matches: 6. This CDR3 spans 14 amino acids. Per the germline V gene, CDR1 is SNHLY and CDR2 is FYNNEI. The chain couples TRBV2 to TRBJ2-7; 8 nucleotides align to TRBD2. The TCR originated in a human donor who was either an allogeneic HSCT recipient or a stem cell or donor lymphocyte infusion donor (not recorded which). It is not recorded whose cells these are; they may come from a transplant donor. Input material: blood, either unsorted or a sorted T cell fraction (not recorded which). The CDR3 protein is CASSGPQREYEQYF. In nucleotides, the CDR3 is TGTGCCAGCAGTGGACCCCAGCGGGAGTACGAGCAGTACTTC.